One and the same sample provided the 23 T cell receptor beta chains below, sequenced in a study of blood T cell repertoires in COVID-19. Repertoires were generated with immunoSEQ multiplex PCR, while TCRdb's copy carries only in-frame clones and drops some. The sample carries some 300,000 clones, roughly 89% recorded once. Material: PBMCs or T cells enriched from blood (not recorded which). The receptors were sampled from a woman in her 30s who had recovered from COVID-19.

This clone was counted a few times. The rearrangement links TRBV28 to TRBJ2-7; 7 bases map to TRBD2. Germline V CDR1 and CDR2: MDHEN, SYDVKM. Trimming removed 5 bases from V and 2 bases from J; junction bases left unmatched: 12. CDR3 length: 16 residues. CDR3 in DNA: TGTGCCAGCAGTCCGCTCTCTAGCGGACAAACCTACGAGCAGTACTTC. It codes for CASSPLSSGQTYEQYF.

This rearrangement joins TRBV11-2 to TRBJ2-4; 10 bases agree with TRBD1. V lost 5 bases and J lost 0; bases outside the gene matches: 13. The CDR3 totals 19 residues. The germline CDR1 and CDR2 sequences are SGHAT and FQNNGV. CDR3 sequence (DNA): TGTGCCAGCAGCCGCCGGATAGGACAGGGGGGTCTAGCCAAAAACATTCAGTACTTC. It codes for CASSRRIGQGGLAKNIQYF.

V usage is TRBV6-6 and J usage is TRBJ2-7, with 8 bases identical to TRBD1. Germline lookup yields CDR1 MNHNY and CDR2 SVGAGI (reference sequence). After removal of 0 bases from V and 0 bases from J, the junction contained 4 bases not matched to a gene. This CDR3 is built from 16 residues. CDR3 region: CASSYSRDRSSYEQYF. As DNA, the CDR3 is TGTGCCAGCAGTTACTCGAGGGACAGGAGCTCCTACGAGCAGTACTTC.

The chain has TRBV9 and TRBJ1-1; D remains unclear. The germline gives CDR1 SGDLS, CDR2 YYNGEE. The CDR3 runs 12 residues. V was shortened by 3 bases and J by 3 bases, with 6 bases between the two germline ends. In nucleotides, the CDR3 is TGTGCCAGCAGCGAGCCCGACACTGAAGCTTTCTTT. Protein sequence: CASSEPDTEAFF.

The rearrangement links TRBV19 to TRBJ2-1; TRBD2 matches 12 bases. There are 16 residues in the CDR3. Losses at the gene ends were 11 bases for V and 4 bases for J; bases not matched to a gene: 12. The germline V gene has CDR1 LNHDA and CDR2 SQIVND (reference sequence). This CDR3 is CALTSGGLAGYNEQFF. Written as DNA, the CDR3 is TGTGCCCTCACTTCCGGGGGACTAGCGGGTTACAATGAGCAGTTCTTC. Supplemented by reference TRBV19 and TRBJ2-1, the full variable domain reads DGGITQSPKYLFRKEGQNVTLSCEQNLNHDAMYWYRQDPGQGLRLIYYSQIVNDFQKGDIAEGYSVSREKKESFPLTVTSAQKNPTAFYLCALTSGGLAGYNEQFFGPGTRLTVL.

The rearrangement links TRBV7-6 to TRBJ2-1; 8 positions agree with TRBD2. The CDR3 is 15 amino acids. Losses at the gene ends were 5 bases for V and 4 bases for J; bases not matched to a gene: 7. Germline CDR1 and CDR2: SGHVS and FNYEAQ. This CDR3 is CASSPSGSQYNEQFF. Here the CDR3 DNA reads TGTGCCAGCAGCCCGAGCGGGAGTCAATACAATGAGCAGTTCTTC.

The chain has TRBV18 and TRBJ1-3; 7 nucleotides agree with TRBD1. The CDR3 is 16 amino acids. Trimming took 1 base from V and 0 from J; bases not matched to a gene: 3. Germline V gives CDR1 KGHSH, CDR2 LQKENI. The CDR3 protein is CASSPQGQTSGNTIYF. DNA of the CDR3: TGTGCCAGCTCACCACAGGGACAGACCTCTGGAAACACCATATATTTT.

This sequence joins TRBV19 and TRBJ2-3; 12 positions agree with TRBD2. Trimming took 8 bases from V and 6 from J; bases not matched to a gene: 15. Germline-derived CDR1 and CDR2 are LNHDA and SQIVND (reference sequence). The CDR3 loop spans 17 amino acids. Here the CDR3 reads CASGPSGRAHFSDTQYF. The CDR3 DNA sequence: TGTGCCAGTGGCCCTAGCGGGAGGGCCCATTTCTCTGATACGCAGTATTTT. The variable domain in full, with the rest retrieved from reference TRBV19 and TRBJ2-3, is DGGITQSPKYLFRKEGQNVTLSCEQNLNHDAMYWYRQDPGQGLRLIYYSQIVNDFQKGDIAEGYSVSREKKESFPLTVTSAQKNPTAFYLCASGPSGRAHFSDTQYFGPGTRLTVL.

The J gene is TRBJ2-7, the V gene TRBV6-2 or TRBV6-3, with TRBD2 matching over 8 bases. The CDR3 is 14 residues long. The V gene end was trimmed by 4 bases and the J gene end by 5 bases; junction bases not matched to a gene: 7. Looked up from germline, CDR1 is MNHEY and CDR2 is SVGEGT. The CDR3 protein is CASSWGLDINEQYF. CDR3 in DNA: TGTGCCAGCAGTTGGGGACTAGATATAAACGAGCAGTACTTC.

The chain combines TRBV19 with TRBJ2-7; 7 bases align to TRBD1. Germline CDR1 LNHDA, CDR2 SQIVND (reference sequence). The length of the CDR3 is 12 residues. The trim removed 5 bases at V and 5 bases at J, leaving 3 bases unmatched. In nucleotides, the CDR3 is TGTGCCAGTAGTGAAAGGGGGCACGAGCAGTACTTC. Residues: CASSERGHEQYF.

The V gene is TRBV12-3 or TRBV12-4, the J gene TRBJ2-5; D is unclear. The ends were cut back, 7 bases at V and 2 bases at J, with 11 bases in the middle. The CDR3 length is 13 residues. CDR3 loop: CASTPDSQETQYF. CDR3 nucleotide sequence: TGTGCCAGCACACCCGACTCGCAAGAGACCCAGTACTTC.

This sequence joins TRBV18 and TRBJ1-6; D is ambiguous. V dropped 4 bases and J dropped 7 bases, with 11 bases sitting between them. Germline V gene data show CDR1 as KGHSH and CDR2 as LQKENI. The CDR3 is 14 amino acids. As DNA, the CDR3 is TGTGCCAGCTCACGAAACGGGGAAAATTCACCCCTCCACTTT. This encodes CASSRNGENSPLHF.

The V and J genes are TRBV7-6 and TRBJ2-5, with 10 bases lining up with TRBD1. Germline values: CDR1 SGHVS, CDR2 FNYEAQ. This CDR3 is 13 amino acids long. V trimming: 4 bases; J trimming: 4 bases; junction bases outside the gene matches: 0. CDR3 coding DNA: TGTGCCAGCAGCTGGGACAGGGGAGAGACCCAGTACTTC. Residues: CASSWDRGETQYF.

The CDR3 DNA is TGTGCCAGTAGTATAACGCTGATCGGACTGCCCAGCATCTATGGCTACACCTTC. The encoded protein is CASSITLIGLPSIYGYTF. The chain is built from TRBV19 and TRBJ1-2; D is unclear. There are 18 residues in the CDR3. The germline V and J ends were trimmed by 2 bases and 4 bases, with 23 bases remaining between them. Per germline, CDR1 LNHDA and CDR2 SQIVND (reference sequence).

The chain links TRBV3-1 (or the pseudogene TRBV3-2) to TRBJ2-2, with D perhaps matching TRBD2 (6 bases). Germline CDR1 and CDR2: LGHDT and YNNKEL (reference sequence). The CDR3 loop spans 15 amino acids. Trimming removed 4 bases from V and 5 bases from J, with 14 bases in between. The CDR3 reads CASSRRLGITGELFF. CDR3 coding DNA: TGTGCCAGCAGCCGCCGACTAGGGATTACCGGGGAGCTGTTTTTT.

The CDR3 DNA reads as TGTGCCAGCAGTTTCCACAGTTCGCCCTACGAGCAGTACTTC. Its translation is CASSFHSSPYEQYF. The genes are TRBV27 and TRBJ2-7; D is undetermined. V lost 3 bases to trimming and J lost 2 bases, with 11 bases between them. Germline CDR1 MNHEY, CDR2 SMNVEV (reference sequence). This CDR3 spans 14 amino acids.

The genes are TRBV18 and TRBJ1-6; D unresolved. The CDR3 has 17 amino acids. The germline V and J ends were trimmed by 0 bases and 4 bases, with 13 bases remaining between them. CDR1 and CDR2 from the germline V gene are KGHSH and LQKENI. The CDR3 here is CASSPPGQDPYNSPLHF. The CDR3 region has the DNA TGTGCCAGCTCACCACCGGGCCAAGATCCGTATAATTCACCCCTCCACTTT. Filled out from reference TRBV18 and TRBJ1-6, the complete variable domain reads NAGVMQNPRHLVRRRGQEARLRCSPMKGHSHVYWYRQLPEEGLKFMVYLQKENIIDESGMPKERFSAEFPKEGPSILRIQQVVRGDSAAYFCASSPPGQDPYNSPLHFGNGTRLTVT.

This clone was recorded a few times. The V call is TRBV6-2 or TRBV6-3, the J call TRBJ1-1; D unresolved. V was pared by 0 bases and J by 5 bases, with 10 bases between. Germline CDR1 MNHEY, CDR2 SVGEGT. The CDR3 contains 14 residues. CDR3 coding DNA: TGTGCCAGCAGTTACTCGAGCGTGTGGACTGAAGCTTTCTTT. This translates into CASSYSSVWTEAFF.

This chain connects TRBV6-5 to TRBJ2-1; D remains ambiguous. Per germline, CDR1 MNHEY and CDR2 SVGAGI. This CDR3 region has 15 residues. The germline V and J ends were trimmed by 4 bases and 3 bases, with 13 bases remaining between them. The CDR3 region has the DNA TGTGCCAGCAGTTCCCAACGACTTCTCTACAATGAGCAGTTCTTC. This sequence encodes CASSSQRLLYNEQFF.

This chain links TRBV25-1 with TRBJ2-7, with 8 positions matching TRBD1. The V and J ends lost 4 bases and 6 bases, in that order; junction bases with no gene match: 11. CDR3 length: 15 amino acids. The germline V gene encodes CDR1 MGHDK and CDR2 SYGVNS. The CDR3 bases are TGTGCCAGCAGTGGAGGACAGGGTATCTTGGGCGAGCAGTACTTC. It yields the protein CASSGGQGILGEQYF.

The rearrangement links TRBV18 to TRBJ1-4; tentative D call: TRBD1 (5 bases). The V end was cut by 3 bases, the J end by 3 bases, with 11 bases between. CDR3 length: 15 amino acids. CDR1 and CDR2 (germline): KGHSH, LQKENI. CDR3 coding DNA: TGTGCCAGCTCACCCGACAGTCCCCCTAATGAAAAACTGTTTTTT. Its translation: CASSPDSPPNEKLFF.

The chain links TRBV18 to TRBJ1-4; D may be TRBD1 (5 bases). The germline V gene encodes CDR1 KGHSH and CDR2 LQKENI. The CDR3 length is 14 residues. With 2 bases removed from V and 3 bases from J, the gap between germline ends came to 7 bases. CDR3 coding DNA: TGTGCCAGCTCACCAACAGGTCCTAATGAAAAACTGTTTTTT. Its translation: CASSPTGPNEKLFF.

The genes are TRBV4-3 and TRBJ2-7; no definite D call. Trimming took 5 bases from V and 3 from J, leaving 11 bases between them. The CDR3 runs to 13 residues. Germline V gene sequence: CDR1 LGHNA, CDR2 YSLEER. CDR3 in DNA: TGCGCCAGCAGCTTAGACTTATACTACGAGCAGTACTTC. Its protein product is CASSLDLYYEQYF.